The 23 T cell receptor beta chains below come from one sample, sequenced in a study of PD-L1 blockade in urothelial cancer. The time point is: peripheral blood 6 weeks after treatment start. Clones were sequenced by immunoSEQ multiplex PCR, and TCRdb holds only the in-frame ones, with some missing. The sample carries 35,000 to 45,000 clones, roughly nine tenths recorded once. Sequences were derived from PBMCs, sampled around atezolizumab (anti-PD-L1) treatment. The receptors were sampled from a man between 65 and 85 years old with urothelial cancer.

This clone was counted a single time. The gene calls are TRBV27 and TRBJ2-7; D remains unclear. The CDR3 consists of 13 residues. V lost 6 bases to trimming and J lost 4 bases, with 13 bases between them. The germline CDR1 and CDR2 sequences are MNHEY and SMNVEV (reference sequence). As DNA, the CDR3 is TGTGCCAGCAGCAAATCGACTCGTTACGAGCAGTACTTC. Amino acid sequence: CASSKSTRYEQYF.

This rearrangement joins TRBV19 to TRBJ1-2, with TRBD1 matching over 9 bases. Germline V CDR1 and CDR2: LNHDA, SQIVND (reference sequence). V shed 6 bases, J shed 1 base, and the junction held 6 bases outside the gene matches. This CDR3 spans 15 amino acids. The CDR3 bases are TGTGCCAGTAGCCATGACAGGGGGAGTAACTATGGCTACACCTTC. Its translation is CASSHDRGSNYGYTF.

The CDR3 DNA sequence: TGTGCCAGCAGCTTAGCGGCGGGGTGGGGCACTGAAGCTTTCTTT. Its translation is CASSLAAGWGTEAFF. The V call is TRBV7-8, the J call TRBJ1-1; no clear D gene. Germline values: CDR1 SGHVS, CDR2 FQNEAQ. The CDR3 runs 15 residues. Trimming removed 0 bases at V and 4 bases at J, with 12 bases between.

The chain combines TRBV9 with TRBJ2-7, with D perhaps matching TRBD1 (6 bases). CDR3 length: 14 amino acids. CDR1 and CDR2 (germline): SGDLS, YYNGEE. V lost 4 bases, J lost 4 bases, and 15 bases lay in between. The CDR3: CASSRRDKGYEQYF. For the CDR3, the DNA is TGTGCCAGCAGCAGACGGGACAAAGGATACGAGCAGTACTTC.

This clone was observed a single time. The chain joins TRBV5-4 to TRBJ2-2, with TRBD1 identical over 10 bases. Germline V gives CDR1 SGHNT, CDR2 YYREEE (reference sequence). Trimming cost V 4 bases and J 4 bases; bases outside gene matches: 13. The CDR3 has 18 amino acids. The CDR3 here is CASSRGQGGPASTGELFF. The CDR3, as DNA: TGTGCCAGCAGCCGTGGACAGGGGGGCCCCGCGAGCACCGGGGAGCTGTTTTTT.

This chain connects TRBV25-1 to TRBJ1-1; TRBD1 agrees at 8 bases. Losses at the gene ends were 6 bases for V and 4 bases for J; bases not matched to a gene: 4. This CDR3 spans 13 amino acids. Germline V gene sequence: CDR1 MGHDK, CDR2 SYGVNS. The CDR3 is CASSRQGITEAFF. CDR3 DNA sequence: TGTGCCAGCAGCAGACAGGGGATCACTGAAGCTTTCTTT.

The chain recombines TRBV5-5 with TRBJ1-5; TRBD1 matches 7 bases. The V and J ends lost 0 bases and 5 bases, in that order; junction bases with no gene match: 5. The CDR3 is 15 amino acids. Germline CDR1 and CDR2: SGHKS and YYEKEE (reference sequence). The CDR3 nucleotides are TGTGCCAGCAGCTTGGTGACAGGGAAGCATCAGCCCCAGCATTTT. It codes for CASSLVTGKHQPQHF.

This clone was observed a single time. This rearrangement joins TRBV19 to TRBJ2-7, with TRBD2 matching 10 bases. With V trimmed by 7 bases and J by 7 bases, 13 bases remained unmatched. Germline lookup yields CDR1 LNHDA and CDR2 SQIVND (reference sequence). The CDR3 is 15 residues long. Written as DNA, the CDR3 is TGTGCCAGTACCCCAGCGCTAGCGGGAGTTCGGGAGCAGTACTTC. As protein: CASTPALAGVREQYF.

This clone occurred once. The V call is TRBV6-1, the J call TRBJ1-1; D is undetermined. V lost 7 bases and J 6 bases, leaving 6 bases between the germline ends. Germline V gene sequence: CDR1 MNHNS, CDR2 SASEGT. The CDR3 spans 10 residues. DNA for the CDR3: TGTGCCAGCAAGCGGGCTGAAGCTTTCTTT. Translated: CASKRAEAFF.

This clone turned up a few times. The chain recombines TRBV6-1 with TRBJ1-2; maybe TRBD1 (5 bases). Trimming stripped 3 bases from V and 7 bases from J, with 21 bases between. Germline CDR1 reads MNHNS; CDR2 reads SASEGT. This CDR3 region has 16 residues. This chain's CDR3 is CASSEQALTARVGYTF. The CDR3 DNA reads as TGTGCCAGCAGTGAGCAAGCGTTGACAGCCAGGGTTGGCTACACCTTC.

The V and J genes are TRBV7-2 and TRBJ1-1; 7 bases agree with TRBD1. Germline CDR1 SGHTA, CDR2 FQGNSA. The CDR3 spans 14 residues. V was clipped by 7 bases and J by 1 base; unmatched bases: 6. Here the CDR3 reads CASTPRTGNTEAFF. The CDR3 DNA sequence: TGTGCCAGCACCCCCCGGACAGGGAACACTGAAGCTTTCTTT.

This clone occurred once. V is TRBV2 and J is TRBJ1-2; weak D call: TRBD1 (5 bases). The germline V and J ends were trimmed by 1 base and 8 bases, with 14 bases remaining between them. The CDR3 loop spans 14 amino acids. Germline values: CDR1 SNHLY, CDR2 FYNNEI. In nucleotides, the CDR3 is TGTGCCAGCAGTGAAGGGACAAAAGTTGGGGGCTACACCTTC. It yields the protein CASSEGTKVGGYTF.

This chain links TRBV19 with TRBJ1-2; 8 positions match TRBD1. The germline V gene encodes CDR1 LNHDA and CDR2 SQIVND (reference sequence). Losses at the gene ends were 4 bases for V and 3 bases for J; bases not matched to a gene: 7. CDR3 length: 15 amino acids. CDR3 coding DNA: TGTGCCAGTAGTAGCGCCGGGACAGGAGACTATGGCTACACCTTC. Translating it yields CASSSAGTGDYGYTF.

The rearrangement joins TRBV5-1 to TRBJ2-2, with a possible D match to TRBD1 (7 bases). The CDR3 is 17 amino acids. Between the trimmed V and J ends, which lost 3 bases and 5 bases, there was a span of 20 bases. Germline V lookup: CDR1 SGHRS, CDR2 YFSETQ. CDR3 sequence: CASSSLGRQGGTGELFF. CDR3 nucleotides: TGCGCCAGCAGCTCCTTAGGTCGGCAGGGGGGAACCGGGGAGCTGTTTTTT.

The chain joins TRBV6-5 to TRBJ2-1; the match to TRBD2 covers 11 bases. The CDR3 spans 14 residues. Unmatched junction bases numbered 8, after V lost 7 bases and J lost 9 bases. Germline values: CDR1 MNHEY, CDR2 SVGAGI. Here the CDR3 DNA reads TGTGCCAGCATGAGGGGGACTAGCGGCACTGAGCAGTTCTTC. Encoded protein: CASMRGTSGTEQFF.

The gene calls are TRBV28 and TRBJ1-2; tentative D call: TRBD1 (6 bases). The germline V and J ends were trimmed by 5 bases and 5 bases, with 18 bases remaining between them. Germline CDR1 is MDHEN and CDR2 is SYDVKM. The CDR3 is 15 residues long. The CDR3 DNA follows: TGTGCCAGCAGTCCGAGGACAGTGGCTAGTTATGGCTACACCTTC. Amino acid sequence: CASSPRTVASYGYTF.

V gene TRBV7-6 combines with J gene TRBJ2-1; 8 bases are a match to TRBD2. Per the germline V gene, CDR1 is SGHVS and CDR2 is FNYEAQ. Trimming at V came to 5 bases and at J to 1 base, leaving 7 bases not matched to a gene. The CDR3 loop spans 16 amino acids. CDR3 protein: CASSPLGGRSYNEQFF. The CDR3 bases are TGTGCCAGCAGCCCCCTTGGCGGGAGGTCCTACAATGAGCAGTTCTTC.

This chain uses TRBV2 with TRBJ1-1, with a possible D match to TRBD1 (6 bases). There are 13 residues in the CDR3. Germline V lookup: CDR1 SNHLY, CDR2 FYNNEI. V lost 6 bases and J lost 4, with 12 bases in between. CDR3 protein: CASSPRGVTEAFF. CDR3 DNA: TGTGCCAGCAGCCCCAGGGGCGTCACTGAAGCTTTCTTT.

V gene TRBV14 combines with J gene TRBJ1-2, with TRBD1 as a possible D gene (6 bases). V lost 0 bases to trimming and J lost 2 bases, with 10 bases between them. In germline, CDR1 is SGHDN, CDR2 FVKESK. This CDR3 has 15 amino acids. CDR3: CASSQDGRGNYGYTF. As DNA, the CDR3 is TGTGCCAGCAGCCAAGATGGCAGGGGCAACTATGGCTACACCTTC.

The V gene is TRBV10-3, the J gene TRBJ2-1; 10 bases line up with TRBD2. Germline assignment: CDR1 ENHRY and CDR2 SYGVKD. V was pared by 3 bases and J by 6 bases, with 5 bases of the junction left unmatched. CDR3 length equals 15 residues. Here the CDR3 DNA reads TGTGCCATCAGTGATCCGGTAGCGGGGGGCAATGAGCAGTTCTTC. Protein product: CAISDPVAGGNEQFF.

This clone was seen only once. The chain combines TRBV10-3 with TRBJ1-2, with 7 bases lining up with TRBD1. CDR1 is ENHRY and CDR2 is SYGVKD in the germline V gene. V trimming: 4 bases; J trimming: 4 bases; junction bases outside the gene matches: 9. This CDR3 contains 15 residues. The CDR3 region is CAISGEGGISYGYTF. CDR3 nucleotides: TGTGCCATCAGTGGCGAAGGGGGCATAAGCTATGGCTACACCTTC.

The chain couples TRBV6-1 to TRBJ2-3; D is perhaps TRBD1 (5 bases). CDR1 is MNHNS, CDR2 SASEGT, per germline. The CDR3 spans 12 residues. The V gene lost 3 bases and the J gene lost 7 bases, with 8 bases spanning the gap. This CDR3 is CASSETANTQYF. Written as DNA, the CDR3 is TGTGCCAGCAGTGAGACAGCTAATACGCAGTATTTT.

The chain carries TRBV27 and TRBJ2-1, with D possibly matching TRBD1 (5 bases). The CDR3 is made up of 15 amino acids. Germline lookup yields CDR1 MNHEY and CDR2 SMNVEV (reference sequence). The V end lost 5 bases, the J end lost 0 bases, and 11 bases lay between the germline ends. The chain's CDR3 is CASSRTPSSYNEQFF. The CDR3 bases are TGTGCCAGCAGTCGGACACCCAGCTCCTACAATGAGCAGTTCTTC.